The sequence of this T cell receptor beta chain was determined in a study of cytomegalovirus exposure and HLA in healthy donors. Germline loops: CDR1 MNHEY, CDR2 SMNVEV (reference sequence). V shed 4 bases and J shed 2 bases, with 13 bases lying between them. This CDR3 is built from 15 residues. Only in-frame clones appear in the TCRdb table, and some are missing; sequencing was by immunoSEQ multiplex PCR. The sample contains 160,000 or so clones, around 90% of which appear only once. What was sequenced was PBMCs. The rearrangement joins TRBV27 to TRBJ2-3; D is uncertain. The receptor's source is a young man in good health and CMV-seronegative. The CDR3 region is CASSSDLGLTDTQYF. For the CDR3, the DNA is TGTGCCAGCAGTTCCGACCTTGGGCTCACAGATACGCAGTATTTT.